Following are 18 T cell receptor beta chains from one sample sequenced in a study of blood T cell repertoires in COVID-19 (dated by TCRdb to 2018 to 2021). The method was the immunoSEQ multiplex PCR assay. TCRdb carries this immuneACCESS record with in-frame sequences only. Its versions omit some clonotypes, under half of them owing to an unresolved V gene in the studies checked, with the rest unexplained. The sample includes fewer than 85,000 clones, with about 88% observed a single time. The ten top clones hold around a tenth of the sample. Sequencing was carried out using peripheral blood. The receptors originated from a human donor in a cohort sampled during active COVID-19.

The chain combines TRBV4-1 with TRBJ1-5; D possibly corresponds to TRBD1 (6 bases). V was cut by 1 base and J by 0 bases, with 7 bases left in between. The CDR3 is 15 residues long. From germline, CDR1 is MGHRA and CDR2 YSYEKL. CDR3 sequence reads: CASSQGTVSNQPQHF. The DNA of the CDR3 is TGCGCCAGCAGCCAAGGGACAGTTAGCAATCAGCCCCAGCATTTT.

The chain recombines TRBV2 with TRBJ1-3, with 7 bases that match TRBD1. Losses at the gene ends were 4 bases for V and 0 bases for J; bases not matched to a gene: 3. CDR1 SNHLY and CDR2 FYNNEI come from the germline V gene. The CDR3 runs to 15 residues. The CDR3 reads CASSVNRGSGNTIYF. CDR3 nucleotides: TGTGCCAGCAGTGTGAACAGGGGCTCTGGAAACACCATATATTTT.

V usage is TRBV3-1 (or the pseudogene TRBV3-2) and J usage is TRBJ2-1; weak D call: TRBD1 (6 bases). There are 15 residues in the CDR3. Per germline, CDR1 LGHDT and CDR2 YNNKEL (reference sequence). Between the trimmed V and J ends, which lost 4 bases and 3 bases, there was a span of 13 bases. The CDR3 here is CASSPEGVFYNEQFF. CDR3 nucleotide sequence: TGTGCCAGCAGCCCCGAGGGGGTATTCTACAATGAGCAGTTCTTC.

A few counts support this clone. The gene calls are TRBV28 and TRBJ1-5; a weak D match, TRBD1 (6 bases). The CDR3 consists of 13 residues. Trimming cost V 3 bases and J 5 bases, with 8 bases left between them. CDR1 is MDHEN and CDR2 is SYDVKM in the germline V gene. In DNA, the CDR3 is TGTGCCAGCAGTTTGAACAGGGATCAGCCCCAGCATTTT. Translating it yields CASSLNRDQPQHF.

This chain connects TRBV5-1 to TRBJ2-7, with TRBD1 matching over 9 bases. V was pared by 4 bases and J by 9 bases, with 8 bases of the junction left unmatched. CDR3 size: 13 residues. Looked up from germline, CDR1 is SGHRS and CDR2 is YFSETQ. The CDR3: CASSADRGGWQYF. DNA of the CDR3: TGCGCCAGCAGCGCGGACAGGGGTGGGTGGCAGTACTTC.

CDR3 DNA: TGCAGCGTTGGGAGCGGGGGGCGGACCTACAATGAGCAGTTCTTC. Translated: CSVGSGGRTYNEQFF. The rearrangement links TRBV29-1 to TRBJ2-1; 9 nucleotides match TRBD2. Germline-derived CDR1 and CDR2 are SQVTM and ANQGSEA. The CDR3 length is 15 residues. Germline trimming cut 4 bases from V and 2 bases from J; bases unmatched to any gene: 6.

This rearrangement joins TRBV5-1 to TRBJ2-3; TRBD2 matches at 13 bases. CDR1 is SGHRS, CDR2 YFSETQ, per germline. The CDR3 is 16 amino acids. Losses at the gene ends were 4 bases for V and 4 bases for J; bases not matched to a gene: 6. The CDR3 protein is CASSPTSGGAPDTQYF. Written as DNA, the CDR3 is TGCGCCAGCAGCCCAACTAGCGGGGGGGCCCCAGATACGCAGTATTTT.

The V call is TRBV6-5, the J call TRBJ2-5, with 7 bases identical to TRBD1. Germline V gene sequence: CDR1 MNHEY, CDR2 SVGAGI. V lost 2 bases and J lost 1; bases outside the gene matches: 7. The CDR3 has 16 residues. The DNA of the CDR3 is TGTGCCAGCAGTTACCCTGGACAGGACGGCCAAGAGACCCAGTACTTC. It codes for CASSYPGQDGQETQYF.

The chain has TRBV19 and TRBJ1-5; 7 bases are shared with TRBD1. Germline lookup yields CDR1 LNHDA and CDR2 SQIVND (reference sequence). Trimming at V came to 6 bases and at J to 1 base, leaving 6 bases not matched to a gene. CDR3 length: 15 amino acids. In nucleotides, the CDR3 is TGTGCCAGTAGGAACCGGGACAGCAGCAATCAGCCCCAGCATTTT. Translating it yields CASRNRDSSNQPQHF.

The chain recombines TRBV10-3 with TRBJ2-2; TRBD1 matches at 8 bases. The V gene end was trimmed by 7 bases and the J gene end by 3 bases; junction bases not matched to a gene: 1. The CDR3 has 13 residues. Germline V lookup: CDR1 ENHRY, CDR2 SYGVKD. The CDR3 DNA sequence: TGTGCCATCAAACAGGGGGACACCGGGGAGCTGTTTTTT. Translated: CAIKQGDTGELFF.

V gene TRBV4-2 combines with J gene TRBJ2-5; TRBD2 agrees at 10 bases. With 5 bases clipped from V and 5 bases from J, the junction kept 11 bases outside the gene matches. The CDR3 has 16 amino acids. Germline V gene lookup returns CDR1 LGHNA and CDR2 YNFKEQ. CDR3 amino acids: CASSSLSGGALETQYF. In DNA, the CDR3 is TGTGCCAGCAGCTCTCTAAGCGGGGGGGCTCTGGAGACCCAGTACTTC.

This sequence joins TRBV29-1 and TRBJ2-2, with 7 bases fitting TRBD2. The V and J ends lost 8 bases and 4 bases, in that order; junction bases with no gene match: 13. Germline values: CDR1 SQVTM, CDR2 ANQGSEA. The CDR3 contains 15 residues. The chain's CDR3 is CSPKYRRGITGELFF. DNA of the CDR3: TGCAGCCCAAAATATCGGCGGGGGATCACCGGGGAGCTGTTTTTT.

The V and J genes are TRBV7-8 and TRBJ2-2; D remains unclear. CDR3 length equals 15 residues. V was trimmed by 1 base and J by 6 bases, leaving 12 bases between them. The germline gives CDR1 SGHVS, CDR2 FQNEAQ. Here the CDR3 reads CASSLVSLFSGELFF. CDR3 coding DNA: TGTGCCAGCAGCTTAGTCAGTTTGTTCTCCGGGGAGCTGTTTTTT. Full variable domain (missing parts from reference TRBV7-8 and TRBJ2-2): GAGVSQSPRYKVAKRGQDVALRCDPISGHVSLFWYQQALGQGPEFLTYFQNEAQLDKSGLPSDRFFAERPEGSVSTLKIQRTQQEDSAVYLCASSLVSLFSGELFFGEGSRLTVL.

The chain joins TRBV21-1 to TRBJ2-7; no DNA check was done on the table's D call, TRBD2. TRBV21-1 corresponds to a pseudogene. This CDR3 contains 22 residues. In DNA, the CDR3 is TGTGCCAGCACTCAAGAGGGGGGTCCGGGACTAGCGGGAGGTTTCGGCTCCTACGAGCAGTACTTC. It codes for CASTQEGGPGLAGGFGSYEQYF.

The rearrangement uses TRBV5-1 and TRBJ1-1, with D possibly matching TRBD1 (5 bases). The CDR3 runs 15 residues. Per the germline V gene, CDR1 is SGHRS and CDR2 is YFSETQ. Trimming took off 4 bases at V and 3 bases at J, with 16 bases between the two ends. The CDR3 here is CASSRAVGDHTEAFF. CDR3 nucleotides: TGCGCCAGCAGCCGGGCGGTAGGGGATCACACTGAAGCTTTCTTT.

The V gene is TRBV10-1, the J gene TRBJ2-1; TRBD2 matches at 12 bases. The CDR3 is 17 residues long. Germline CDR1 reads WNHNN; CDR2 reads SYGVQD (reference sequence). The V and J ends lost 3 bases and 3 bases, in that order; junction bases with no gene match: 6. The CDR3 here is CASSDPASGGGYNEQFF. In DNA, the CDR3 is TGCGCCAGCAGTGATCCGGCTAGCGGGGGGGGCTACAATGAGCAGTTCTTC.

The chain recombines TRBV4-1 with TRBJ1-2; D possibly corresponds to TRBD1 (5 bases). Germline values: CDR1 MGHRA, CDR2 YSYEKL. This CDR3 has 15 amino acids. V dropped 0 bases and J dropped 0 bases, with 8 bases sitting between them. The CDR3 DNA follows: TGCGCCAGCAGCCAAGATGGGGGGTCTAACTATGGCTACACCTTC. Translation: CASSQDGGSNYGYTF.

CDR3 protein: CASSPGGGLAGGNEQFF. The DNA of the CDR3 is TGTGCCAGCAGTCCTGGCGGTGGACTAGCGGGAGGCAATGAGCAGTTCTTC. V is TRBV27 and J is TRBJ2-1; 14 bases map to TRBD2. The CDR3 sequence is 17 residues long. Germline V gene sequence: CDR1 MNHEY, CDR2 SMNVEV (reference sequence). V lost 5 bases to trimming and J lost 6 bases; unmatched junction nucleotides: 9.